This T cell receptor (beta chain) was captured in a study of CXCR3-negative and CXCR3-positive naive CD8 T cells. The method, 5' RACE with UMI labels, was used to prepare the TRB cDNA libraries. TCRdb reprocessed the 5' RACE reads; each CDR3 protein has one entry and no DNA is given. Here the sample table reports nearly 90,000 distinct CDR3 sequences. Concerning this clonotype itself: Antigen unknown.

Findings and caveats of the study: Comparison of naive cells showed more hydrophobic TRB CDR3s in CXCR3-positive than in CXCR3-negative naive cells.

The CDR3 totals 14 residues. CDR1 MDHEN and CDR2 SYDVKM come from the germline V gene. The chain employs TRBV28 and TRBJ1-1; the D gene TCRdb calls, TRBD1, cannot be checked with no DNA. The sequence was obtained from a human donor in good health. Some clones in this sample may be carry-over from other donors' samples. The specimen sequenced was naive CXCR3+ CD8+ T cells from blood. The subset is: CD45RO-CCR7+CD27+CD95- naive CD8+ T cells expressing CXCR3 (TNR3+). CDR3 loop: CASSFAGANTEAFF.